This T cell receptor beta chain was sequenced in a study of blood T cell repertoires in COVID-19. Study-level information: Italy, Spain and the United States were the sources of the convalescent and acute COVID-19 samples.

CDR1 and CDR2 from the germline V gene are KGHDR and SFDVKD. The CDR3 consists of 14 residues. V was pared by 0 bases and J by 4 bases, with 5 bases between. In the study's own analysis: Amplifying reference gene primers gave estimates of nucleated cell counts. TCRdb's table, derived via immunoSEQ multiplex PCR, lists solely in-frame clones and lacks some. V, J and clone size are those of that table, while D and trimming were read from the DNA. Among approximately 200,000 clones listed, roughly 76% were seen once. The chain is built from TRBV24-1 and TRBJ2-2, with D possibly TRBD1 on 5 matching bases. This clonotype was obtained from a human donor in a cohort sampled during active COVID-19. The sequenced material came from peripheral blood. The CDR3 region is CATSDLRGTGELFF. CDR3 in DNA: TGTGCCACCAGTGATTTGAGGGGCACCGGGGAGCTGTTTTTT.